This is a list of T cell receptor beta chains from one sample in a study of T cells in Graves' hyperthyroidism and ophthalmopathy. MiXCR, applied by TCRdb to the multiplex PCR reads, yields one record per CDR3 protein. Among about 130,000 distinct CDR3 sequences, over 20% were seen once, and the ten largest hold about 67%. Specimen: blood. The source of these receptors is a woman in her fifties or sixties with Graves' hyperthyroidism that later progressed to Graves' ophthalmopathy. Both conserved end residues are part of each CDR3. The D gene is left open where the match is weak. Some rows have no size entry. The others give once, few or many, or a class for an expanded clone.

V: TRBV20-1; size: many; J: TRBJ2-1; D: TRBD2; DNA: TGCAGTGCTAGGACGGGAGGAGTCAATGAGCAGTTCTTC; CDR3: CSARTGGVNEQFF
V: TRBV15; size: -; J: TRBJ1-5; D: -; DNA: TGTGCCACCAGCAGATCCGGGGAGAGCAATCAGCCCCAGCATTTT; CDR3: CATSRSGESNQPQHF
V: TRBV5-1; size: many; J: TRBJ1-1; D: -; DNA: TGCGCCAGCAGCCACTCGGGAGAAGGGACTGAAGCTTTCTTT; CDR3: CASSHSGEGTEAFF
V: TRBV6-2/TRBV6-3; size: few; J: TRBJ2-3; D: -; DNA: TGTGCCAGCAGACCCCAGACGACTATTAGAATAAACACAGATACGCAGTATTTT; CDR3: CASRPQTTIRINTDTQYF
V: TRBV6-2/TRBV6-3; size: many; J: TRBJ2-3; D: -; DNA: TGTGCCAGCAGACGTGCACCGGGAGCGGCAGATACGCAGTATTTT; CDR3: CASRRAPGAADTQYF
V: TRBV12-3/TRBV12-4; size: many; J: TRBJ1-5; D: TRBD1; DNA: TGTGCCAGCAGTCCGGGACAGGGGGCTGGTCAGCCCCAGCATTTT; CDR3: CASSPGQGAGQPQHF
V: TRBV6-2/TRBV6-3; size: many; J: TRBJ2-7; D: TRBD1; DNA: TGTGCCAGCAGTCCCCGGGACAGGGTCGATCCGTACTTC; CDR3: CASSPRDRVDPYF
V: TRBV3-1; size: many; J: TRBJ2-7; D: -; DNA: TGTGCCAGCAGCCAAGAACGCAGGAATCGGCACGAGCAGTACTTC; CDR3: CASSQERRNRHEQYF
V: TRBV7-9; size: many; J: TRBJ1-1; D: -; DNA: TGTGCCAGCAGCTTGGGCCAGGGCACCAGGACAGCTTTCTTT; CDR3: CASSLGQGTRTAFF
V: TRBV20-1; size: -; J: TRBJ1-4; D: -; DNA: TGCAGTGCGAAGCCCTCAGGGATTGGAGCTAATGAAAAACTGTTTTTT; CDR3: CSAKPSGIGANEKLFF
V: TRBV30; size: many; J: TRBJ1-1; D: -; DNA: TGTGCCTGGAGGTTCCGGTTAAATGAAGCTTTCTTT; CDR3: CAWRFRLNEAFF
V: TRBV27; size: many; J: TRBJ1-6; D: -; DNA: TGTGCCAGCAGTTTAGGGGCTCAGAGCTCCTATAATTCACCCCTCCACTTT; CDR3: CASSLGAQSSYNSPLHF
V: TRBV24-1; size: many; J: TRBJ2-3; D: TRBD2; DNA: TGTGCCCCCCGGACTAGCGGGAATCCAGATACGCAGTATTTT; CDR3: CAPRTSGNPDTQYF
V: TRBV28; size: many; J: TRBJ1-2; D: -; DNA: TGTGCCAGCAAGAAGGTCCCTATGGGCTACACCTTC; CDR3: CASKKVPMGYTF
V: TRBV11-2; size: once; J: TRBJ1-2; D: TRBD1; DNA: TGTACCAGCAGCAGGACAGGGATCTATGGCTACACCTTC; CDR3: CTSSRTGIYGYTF
V: TRBV2; size: many; J: TRBJ2-7; D: -; DNA: TGTGCCAGCAGTCCAACCTCCGGGACTCGAATTTACGAGCAGTACTTC; CDR3: CASSPTSGTRIYEQYF
V: TRBV7-3; size: -; J: TRBJ1-5; D: -; DNA: TGCGCCAGCAGCTCTCGGCAGCCACGAGGCGTGAGTAATCAGCCCCAGCATTTT; CDR3: CASSSRQPRGVSNQPQHF
V: TRBV12-3/TRBV12-4; size: -; J: TRBJ2-3; D: TRBD2; DNA: TGTGCCAGCAGCCGCCCACCTAGCGGCGCAGATACGCAGTATTTT; CDR3: CASSRPPSGADTQYF
V: TRBV7-9; size: many; J: TRBJ2-5; D: -; DNA: TGTGCCAGCAGCTTAGGGAGCGGACAAGAGACCCAGTACTTC; CDR3: CASSLGSGQETQYF
V: TRBV20-1; size: -; J: TRBJ2-7; D: TRBD2; DNA: TGCAGTGCGATGGGGACTAACGGGTTAAGCTCCTACGAGCAGTACTTC; CDR3: CSAMGTNGLSSYEQYF
V: TRBV11-2; size: many; J: TRBJ2-3; D: -; DNA: TGTGCCAGCAGCTTAGTTCCGCACAGAAGCACAGATACGCAGTATTTT; CDR3: CASSLVPHRSTDTQYF
V: TRBV28; size: many; J: TRBJ2-7; D: -; DNA: TGTGCCAGCAGGGTAGGGAACTACGAGCAGTACTTC; CDR3: CASRVGNYEQYF
V: TRBV18; size: many; J: TRBJ1-5; D: -; DNA: TGTGCCAGCTCACCAAGCAGGAATCAGCCCCAGCATTTT; CDR3: CASSPSRNQPQHF
V: TRBV29-1; size: many; J: TRBJ1-1; D: TRBD1; DNA: TGCAGCGCGGGACAGGCTAACACTGAAGCTTTCTTT; CDR3: CSAGQANTEAFF
V: TRBV3-1; size: many; J: TRBJ1-5; D: -; DNA: TGTGCCAGCAGCCAAGGCCGGACTGCCTGGACCCAGCATTTT; CDR3: CASSQGRTAWTQHF
V: TRBV6-7; size: -; J: TRBJ2-3; D: TRBD2; DNA: TGTGCCAGCAGTTACTCGATACCCCAGCGGGAGGTCGGCACAGATACGCAGTATTTT; CDR3: CASSYSIPQREVGTDTQYF
V: TRBV5-1; size: many; J: TRBJ2-1; D: -; DNA: TGCGCCAGCGGGACATATAACTACAATGAGCAGTTCTTC; CDR3: CASGTYNYNEQFF
V: TRBV30; size: many; J: TRBJ2-7; D: TRBD2; DNA: TGTGCCTGGAGACTAGCGGGAGTAGGTGAGCAGTACTTC; CDR3: CAWRLAGVGEQYF
V: TRBV19; size: once; J: TRBJ2-4; D: -; DNA: TGTGCCAGTAGTATAAGGGGGGGACAGGGGGTGCTAGCGGGAGAGGATTGCATTCAGTACTTC; CDR3: CASSIRGGQGVLAGEDCIQYF
V: TRBV13; size: -; J: TRBJ2-3; D: TRBD2; DNA: TGTGCCAGCAGCAAAGGTAGCGGGTCCTCCACAGATACGCAGTATTTT; CDR3: CASSKGSGSSTDTQYF
V: TRBV11-2; size: -; J: TRBJ2-5; D: TRBD1; DNA: TGTGCCAGCAGCTTACTGCAGGGGGCCCAAGAGACCCAGTACTTC; CDR3: CASSLLQGAQETQYF
V: TRBV27; size: -; J: TRBJ2-7; D: -; DNA: TGTGCCAGCAGTCCCTTTCGATTAGGGACCTACGAGCAGTACTTC; CDR3: CASSPFRLGTYEQYF
V: TRBV7-8; size: -; J: TRBJ2-1; D: -; DNA: TGTGCCAGCAGCGGAGCTGCGAATGAGCAGTTCTTC; CDR3: CASSGAANEQFF
V: TRBV5-1; size: many; J: TRBJ1-6; D: -; DNA: TGCGCCAGCAGCCCACGCCAGGGAAGGGATTCACCCCTCCACTTT; CDR3: CASSPRQGRDSPLHF
V: TRBV19; size: few; J: TRBJ1-1; D: TRBD1; DNA: TGTGCCAGTAGTGCCCACAGGGGGCAGAGCACTGAAGCTTTCTTT; CDR3: CASSAHRGQSTEAFF
V: TRBV2; size: many; J: TRBJ2-5; D: TRBD1; DNA: TGTGCCAGCAGCCCAGGGACAGCCAGTCAAGAGACCCAGTACTTC; CDR3: CASSPGTASQETQYF
V: TRBV11-2; size: once; J: TRBJ1-2; D: -; DNA: TGTGCCAGCAGCTTAGGGCGCCCAGGGGATGGCTACACCTTC; CDR3: CASSLGRPGDGYTF
V: TRBV29-1; size: -; J: TRBJ1-1; D: -; DNA: TGCAGCGGGGGGGGGGCTGACACTGAAGCTTTCTTT; CDR3: CSGGGADTEAFF
V: TRBV13; size: -; J: TRBJ2-7; D: -; DNA: TGTGCCAGCAGCTACCGGGACGGGACCGACGAGCAGTACTTC; CDR3: CASSYRDGTDEQYF
V: TRBV7-2; size: few; J: TRBJ2-3; D: -; DNA: TGTGCCAGCAACCCGGACACCCCGGGCGTCACAGATACGCAGTATTTT; CDR3: CASNPDTPGVTDTQYF
V: TRBV5-1; size: many; J: TRBJ2-1; D: TRBD2; DNA: TGCGCCAGCAGCTTGGCGGGACTAGCGGGATCCGGTGAGCAGTTCTTC; CDR3: CASSLAGLAGSGEQFF
V: TRBV28; size: -; J: TRBJ1-2; D: -; DNA: TGTGCCAGCAGTTTGGGAGGGTCAAGGCTCGGGGGCTACACCTTC; CDR3: CASSLGGSRLGGYTF
V: TRBV3-1; size: many; J: TRBJ2-5; D: TRBD1; DNA: TGTGCCAGCAGCCAAGAGAAAGACAGGGGAGAGACCCAGTACTTC; CDR3: CASSQEKDRGETQYF
V: TRBV29-1; size: -; J: TRBJ2-3; D: TRBD2; DNA: TGCAGCGTTGGGCCGCCTTTGGGGGAGGGCCGCACAGATACGCAGTATTTT; CDR3: CSVGPPLGEGRTDTQYF
V: TRBV27; size: many; J: TRBJ1-6; D: TRBD1; DNA: TGTGCCAGCAGTCCCCTCCCCGGGACAGGGGTGGAAAATTCACCCCTCCACTTT; CDR3: CASSPLPGTGVENSPLHF
V: TRBV19; size: -; J: TRBJ2-3; D: TRBD1; DNA: TGTGCCAGTAGTATAGTAACAGGGGTGGCGGATACGCAGTATTTT; CDR3: CASSIVTGVADTQYF
V: TRBV28; size: -; J: TRBJ2-4; D: -; DNA: TGTGCCAGCAGTTTAGGGGTTGTCAAAAACATTCAGTACTTC; CDR3: CASSLGVVKNIQYF
V: TRBV20-1; size: -; J: TRBJ2-1; D: TRBD2; DNA: TGCAGTGCTAGAGATAGTGGCGGGAGGGGTGAGCAGTTCTTC; CDR3: CSARDSGGRGEQFF
V: TRBV20-1; size: many; J: TRBJ2-7; D: TRBD2; DNA: TGCAGTGCTAGACGGGAGGCGGGGAACTACGAGCAGTACTTC; CDR3: CSARREAGNYEQYF
V: TRBV11-2; size: -; J: TRBJ1-1; D: TRBD1; DNA: TGTGCCAGCAGCTTTCGGACAGGGGGCGTGACTGAAGCTTTCTTT; CDR3: CASSFRTGGVTEAFF
V: TRBV28; size: many; J: TRBJ2-7; D: TRBD1; DNA: TGTGCCAGCAATTCGGGACAGAATCCCTACGAGCAGTACTTC; CDR3: CASNSGQNPYEQYF
V: TRBV19; size: few; J: TRBJ1-4; D: -; DNA: TGTGCCAGTAGTCCCCGGACAGCCCTTAATGAAAAACTGTTTTTT; CDR3: CASSPRTALNEKLFF
V: TRBV20-1; size: many; J: TRBJ2-3; D: TRBD2; DNA: TGCAGTGCTAGAGTCTTTCTACTAGCGGAGGAAGGAGGAGATACGCAGTATTTT; CDR3: CSARVFLLAEEGGDTQYF
V: TRBV4-1; size: many; J: TRBJ2-5; D: TRBD2; DNA: TGCGCCAGCAGCCCCTCAGTAGCGGGAGGCTCCCAAGAGACCCAGTACTTC; CDR3: CASSPSVAGGSQETQYF
V: TRBV2; size: -; J: TRBJ2-6; D: -; DNA: TGTGCCAGCATGCTTAGCAGCTCTGGGGCCAACGTCCTGACTTTC; CDR3: CASMLSSSGANVLTF
V: TRBV11-2; size: many; J: TRBJ2-7; D: -; DNA: TGTGCCAGCAGCTTTACGTCCTACGAGCAGTACTTC; CDR3: CASSFTSYEQYF
V: TRBV24-1; size: few; J: TRBJ2-3; D: -; DNA: TGTGCCACCAGTGGGGACTCAAGCGGTACGCAGTATTTT; CDR3: CATSGDSSGTQYF
V: TRBV2; size: once; J: TRBJ1-2; D: TRBD1; DNA: TGTGCCAGCAGTGATGAGGGGGCGCGGTACTATGGCTACACCTTC; CDR3: CASSDEGARYYGYTF
V: TRBV2; size: many; J: TRBJ2-3; D: -; DNA: TGTGCCAGCACCCATTCCCCCACAGATACGCAGTATTTT; CDR3: CASTHSPTDTQYF
V: TRBV20-1; size: few; J: TRBJ1-2; D: TRBD1; DNA: TGCAGTGCTTCAAAAACAGGGGTTAGTGGCTACACCTTC; CDR3: CSASKTGVSGYTF